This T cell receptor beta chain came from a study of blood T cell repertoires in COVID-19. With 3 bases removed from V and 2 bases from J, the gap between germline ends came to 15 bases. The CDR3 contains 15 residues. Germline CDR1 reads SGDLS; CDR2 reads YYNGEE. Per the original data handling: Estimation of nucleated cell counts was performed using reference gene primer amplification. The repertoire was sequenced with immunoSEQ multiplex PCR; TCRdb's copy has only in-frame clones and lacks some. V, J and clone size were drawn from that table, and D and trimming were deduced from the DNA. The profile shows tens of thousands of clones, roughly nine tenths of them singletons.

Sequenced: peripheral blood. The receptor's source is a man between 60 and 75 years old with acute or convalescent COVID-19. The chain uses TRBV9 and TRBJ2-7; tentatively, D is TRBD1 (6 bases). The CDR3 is CASSERGTPTYEQYF. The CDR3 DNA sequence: TGTGCCAGCAGCGAGAGAGGGACACCTACCTACGAGCAGTACTTC. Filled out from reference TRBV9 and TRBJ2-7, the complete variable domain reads DSGVTQTPKHLITATGQRVTLRCSPRSGDLSVYWYQQSLDQGLQFLIQYYNGEERAKGNILERFSAQQFPDLHSELNLSSLELGDSALYFCASSERGTPTYEQYFGPGTRLTVT.